This T cell receptor (beta chain) was profiled in a study of Ad26.COV2.S vaccination and SARS-CoV-2 variants. The junction had 3 bases not matched to a gene; V was cut back by 1 base and J by 0 bases. The length of the CDR3 is 17 residues. In germline, CDR1 is MNHEY, CDR2 SMNVEV (reference sequence). Treatment: some 20 received Ad26.COV2.S at low or high dose, single or two shots; roughly five received placebo; per-sample allocation not given. Sample collection was performed on day 63 after the first vaccine or placebo injection. The sample came from a Boston adult aged 18-55 years. Sequencing used immunoSEQ multiplex PCR; TCRdb keeps in-frame clones, though not all of them. The data contain hundreds of thousands of clones, 89% of them singletons.

This receptor was taken from a person between 18 and 60 years old who received the Ad26.COV2.S COVID-19 vaccine or a placebo. The V gene is TRBV27, the J gene TRBJ2-1; 10 positions agree with TRBD2. The specimen was peripheral blood, collected in a trial of Ad26.COV2.S vaccine versus placebo. The CDR3 coding sequence is TGTGCCAGCAGTTTATGGACTAGCGGTAGCTCCTACAATGAGCAGTTCTTC. Its protein is CASSLWTSGSSYNEQFF.